This TCR beta chain was recovered during a study of CD8+ T cells in alopecia areata. Germline lookup yields CDR1 SGHRS and CDR2 YFSETQ. J gave up 6 bases and V 5 bases, and 5 bases lay outside the gene matches. The CDR3 is 14 amino acids. Once RNA had been extracted, it was reverse transcribed into cDNA to act as the sequencing template. Generated by immunoSEQ multiplex PCR, the TCRdb table keeps only in-frame clones and is missing some. The table records some 220,000 clones, more than 45% of them present only once. This sample's treatment: oral pan-JAK inhibitor, 5-10 mg twice daily. The receptor comes from a human donor with alopecia areata. The sequencing used CD4+ T cells sorted from blood, collected at week 4, from a patient treated with tofacitinib. The chain uses TRBV5-1 and TRBJ2-1; the match to TRBD1 covers 10 bases. CDR3 in DNA: TGCGCCAGCAGTAAAGGACAGGGGGTCAATGAGCAGTTCTTC. It codes for CASSKGQGVNEQFF. The entire variable domain, with the rest obtained from reference TRBV5-1 and TRBJ2-1, is as follows: KAGVTQTPRYLIKTRGQQVTLSCSPISGHRSVSWYQQTPGQGLQFLFEYFSETQRNKGNFPGRFSGRQFSNSRSEMNVSTLELGDSALYLCASSKGQGVNEQFFGPGTRLTVL.